Sequencing of this T cell receptor beta chain was carried out in a study of T cell changes during pregnancy in multiple sclerosis (dated by TCRdb to between 2018 and 2021). Some background on the complete study: The study looked at changes in the T cell repertoire across pregnancy in women with multiple sclerosis.

The method behind the library was the immunoSEQ multiplex PCR assay. TCRdb provides this immuneACCESS table in a form limited to in-frame rearrangements. Some clones are lacking; in checked studies, under half of them reflect an unresolved V gene, and why the rest are absent is not known. This sample is represented by roughly 100,000 clones; about 90% of them were singletons. More than 0.85% of the sample is held by the ten biggest clonotypes. As to this clone: Its recognized antigen is unknown. Base qualities were left out, and no much larger clone turns up one base away.

The germline V gene yields MNHEY for CDR1 and SVGAGI for CDR2. Trimming leaves V shorter by 0 bases and J shorter by 8 bases, with the junction holding 9 bases beyond the gene matches. Spanning cysteine to phenylalanine, the CDR3 consists of 16 amino acids. Only the CDR3 portion is preserved as DNA: 48 bases, with reading frame beginning at the first base. This receptor was taken from a female donor with multiple sclerosis, enrolled in a pregnancy study. This material consisted of peripheral blood, taken after pregnancy. The chain was built from TRBV6-5 and TRBJ1-2; 10 of the junction bases match TRBD1. The nucleotide sequence is given as TGTGCCAGCAGTTACTCCCAGACAGGGGGCGCTGACGGCTACACCTTC. It translates as CASSYSQTGGADGYTF.